This TCR beta chain was sequenced in a study of blood T cell repertoires in COVID-19. In the study overall: Samples came from the United States, Italy and Spain, spanning acute and convalescent COVID-19.

Libraries were prepared by immunoSEQ multiplex PCR; TCRdb keeps only in-frame clonotypes and omits some of them. Of just over 95,000 clones in the sample, roughly four fifths were seen once. The CDR3 consists of 17 residues. The germline gives CDR1 MGHRA, CDR2 YSYEKL. Unmatched junction bases numbered 5, after V lost 0 bases and J lost 3 bases. The sequence derives from a man aged 60 to 69 with acute or convalescent COVID-19. The chain has TRBV4-1 and TRBJ2-1, with 10 bases identical to TRBD2. The sample taken for sequencing was peripheral blood. CDR3 in amino acids: CASSQEASGGFYNEQFF. Here the CDR3 DNA reads TGCGCCAGCAGCCAAGAGGCTAGCGGGGGATTCTACAATGAGCAGTTCTTC.